This is a list of T cell receptor beta chains from one sample in a study of cytomegalovirus exposure and HLA in healthy donors. TCRdb's copy holds only in-frame clones and misses some; the assay was immunoSEQ multiplex PCR. The data show around 190,000 clones, around four fifths seen once. The sequenced sample consisted of PBMCs. All receptors derive from a man in his forties in good health and CMV-seropositive. CDR3s include the opening cysteine and the closing phenylalanine or tryptophan. A D gene is named only where the DNA matches it firmly. Only some rows state a clone size, as once, few, many or a class for expanded clones.

D	V	J	size	DNA	CDR3
NA	TRBV20-1	TRBJ1-2	NA	TGCAGTGCTCTAAACTACACCTTC	CSALNYTF
TRBD2	TRBV15	TRBJ2-7	NA	TGTGCCACCAGGCGGGAGGGATACTACGAGCAGTACTTC	CATRREGYYEQYF
NA	TRBV6-5	TRBJ1-1	NA	TGTGCCAGCAGTTACTCGGGGCCCTCGAACACTGAAGCTTTCTTT	CASSYSGPSNTEAFF
NA	TRBV19	TRBJ2-1	NA	TGTGCCAGTAGTCAGGGTGGTGCCTACAATGAGCAGTTCTTC	CASSQGGAYNEQFF
NA	TRBV5-1	TRBJ2-3	NA	TGCGCCAGCAGCTTGGAGCACAGCGGAGATACGCAGTATTTT	CASSLEHSGDTQYF
NA	TRBV4-2	TRBJ1-2	NA	TGTGCCAGCAGCCAAGATCAAGGGGTTGGTTATGGCTACACCTTC	CASSQDQGVGYGYTF
TRBD1	TRBV11-2	TRBJ2-5	once	TGTGCCAGCCACTACGGGACAGGGGACCAAGAGACCCAGTACTTC	CASHYGTGDQETQYF
NA	TRBV21-1	TRBJ2-7	NA	TGTGCCAGCAGCAAGGGACAACTAGCGGGAGACTACGAGCAGTACTTC	CASSKGQLAGDYEQYF
NA	TRBV4-3	TRBJ1-5	NA	TGCGCCAGCAGCCAAAACGAGGGAGGGCAGCCCCAGCATTTT	CASSQNEGGQPQHF
NA	TRBV19	TRBJ2-6	NA	TGTGCCACCTCTAAGGGGGTCCCTGGGGCCAACGTCCTGACTTTC	CATSKGVPGANVLTF
NA	TRBV7-8	TRBJ2-7	few	TGTGCCAGCAAGCTAAAGCAGGCATACGAGCAGTACTTC	CASKLKQAYEQYF
NA	TRBV25-1	TRBJ2-3	NA	TGTGCCAGCGGGGGACTGAACACAGATACGCAGTATTTT	CASGGLNTDTQYF
NA	TRBV27	TRBJ1-1	NA	TGTGCCAGCAGTTCCTACCTAAGACAAGGTCGTACCGCGGCTTTCTTT	CASSSYLRQGRTAAFF
TRBD1	TRBV15	TRBJ1-2	NA	TGTGCCACCACCCCGAGCAGGGGGAACTATGGCTACACCTTC	CATTPSRGNYGYTF
TRBD1	TRBV19	TRBJ1-1	once	TGTGCCAGTAGTAGAGGACAGGAAGACCTCAAAGCTTTCTTT	CASSRGQEDLKAFF
NA	TRBV7-9	TRBJ2-5	NA	TGTTCCAGCAGCTTACAGGGTCAAGAGACCCAGTACTTC	CSSSLQGQETQYF